This record concerns one T cell receptor (beta chain) sequence. Its antigen is not known. The data were obtained in a study of monozygotic twins with inflammatory bowel disease. Study-level findings and limits: Versus healthy twins, IBD patients showed fewer clonotypes shared with others, especially with disease activity. No repertoire similarity difference was seen between concordant and discordant twins; power was possibly limited.

Researchers ran eight separate cDNA reactions for each sample. Each CDR3 protein gets one entry in TCRdb, which reprocessed the 5' RACE reads and gives no DNA. The sample totals 93,000 or so distinct CDR3 sequences. Germline loops: CDR1 SGHAT, CDR2 FQNNGV. The CDR3 consists of 17 residues. The chain combines TRBV11-2 with TRBJ2-2; the TRBD1 assignment by TCRdb is unverifiable without DNA. The TCR comes from a human donor with ulcerative colitis or Crohn's disease, or a healthy co-twin of an affected twin (not recorded which). The source material was blood. CDR3 region: CASSDRRRGTNTGELFF.